The clone carrying this T cell receptor (beta chain) was seen more than once but under ten times. Its antigen is not known. This specimen comes from a study of T cell repertoires in cytomegalovirus infection. The overall study: The authors relied on CMV epitopes, both recently identified HLA-C-restricted and well-studied HLA-B-restricted.

TCRdb processed the reads anew with MiXCR; each CDR3 protein has one entry. The sample includes 30,000 to 40,000 distinct CDR3 sequences, about 54% seen only once; the top ten take 90%. This CDR3 has 13 residues. V gave up 5 bases and J gave up 9 bases, with 11 bases separating them. In germline, CDR1 is SGHTA, CDR2 FQGTGA. Points from the study as a whole: Accumulated public TCR beta family frequency recognized individuals carrying CMV together with the relevant HLA. Dominating the ex vivo response were HLA-C-restricted CMV-specific TCR beta clonotypes.

The clonotype was recovered from a human donor in good health (CMV status not recorded). Some clones in this sample may be carry-over from other donors' samples. The V and J genes are TRBV7-3 and TRBJ1-6, with D unclear. The sequences come from CD8+ T cells from cultured PBMCs, collected from culture after CMV antigen stimulation. The CDR3 coding sequence is TGTGCCAGCAGCCCTGAGGAGGGTTCACCCCTCCACTTT. Translated, it gives CASSPEEGSPLHF.